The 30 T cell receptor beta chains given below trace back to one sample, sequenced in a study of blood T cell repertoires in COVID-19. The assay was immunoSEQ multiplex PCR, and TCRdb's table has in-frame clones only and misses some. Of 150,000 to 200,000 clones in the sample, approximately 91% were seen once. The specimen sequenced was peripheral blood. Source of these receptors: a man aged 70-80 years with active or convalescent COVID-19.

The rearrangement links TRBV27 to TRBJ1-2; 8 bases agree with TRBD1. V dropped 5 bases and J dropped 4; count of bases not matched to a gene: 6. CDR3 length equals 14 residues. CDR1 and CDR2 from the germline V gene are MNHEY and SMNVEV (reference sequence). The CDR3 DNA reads TGTGCCAGCAGTCTGCGGACAGGGTTCTATGGCTACACCTTC. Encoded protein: CASSLRTGFYGYTF.

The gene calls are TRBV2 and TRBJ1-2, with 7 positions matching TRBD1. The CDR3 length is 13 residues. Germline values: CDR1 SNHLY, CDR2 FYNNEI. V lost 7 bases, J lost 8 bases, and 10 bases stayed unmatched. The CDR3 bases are TGTGCCAGCAAAGACAGGGCTCTCTCCGGCTACACCTTC. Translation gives CASKDRALSGYTF.

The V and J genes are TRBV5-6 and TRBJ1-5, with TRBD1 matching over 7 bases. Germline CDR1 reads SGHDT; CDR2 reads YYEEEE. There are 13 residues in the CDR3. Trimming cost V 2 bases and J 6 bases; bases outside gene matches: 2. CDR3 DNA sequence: TGTGCCAGCAGCTTAACAGGGGTTCAGCCCCAGCATTTT. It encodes CASSLTGVQPQHF.

As DNA, the CDR3 is TGTGCCAGCAGTTACGTCGTCTACGAAAAACTGTTTTTT. Its protein product is CASSYVVYEKLFF. The chain is built from TRBV6-2 or TRBV6-3 and TRBJ1-4; D remains unclear. The CDR3 length is 13 residues. Germline CDR1 is MNHEY and CDR2 is SVGEGT. Deletions cut 2 bases from V and 8 bases from J, with 9 bases between.

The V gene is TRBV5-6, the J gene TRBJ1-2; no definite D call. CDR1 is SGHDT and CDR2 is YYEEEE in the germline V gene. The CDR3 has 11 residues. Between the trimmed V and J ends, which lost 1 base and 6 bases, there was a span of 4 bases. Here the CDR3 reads CASSLYHGYTF. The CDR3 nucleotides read TGTGCCAGCAGCTTGTATCATGGCTACACCTTC.

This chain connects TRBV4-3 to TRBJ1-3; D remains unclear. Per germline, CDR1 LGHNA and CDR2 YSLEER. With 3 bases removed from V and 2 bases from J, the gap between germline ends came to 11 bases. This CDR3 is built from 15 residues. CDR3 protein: CASSHRRYAGNTIYF. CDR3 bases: TGCGCCAGCAGCCACCGGCGGTATGCTGGAAACACCATATATTTT.

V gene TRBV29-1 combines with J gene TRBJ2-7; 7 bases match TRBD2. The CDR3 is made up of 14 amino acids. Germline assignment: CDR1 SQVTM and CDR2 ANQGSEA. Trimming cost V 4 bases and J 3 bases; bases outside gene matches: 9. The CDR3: CSVAPGGGSYEQYF. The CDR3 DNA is TGCAGCGTTGCCCCTGGGGGAGGGAGCTACGAGCAGTACTTC.

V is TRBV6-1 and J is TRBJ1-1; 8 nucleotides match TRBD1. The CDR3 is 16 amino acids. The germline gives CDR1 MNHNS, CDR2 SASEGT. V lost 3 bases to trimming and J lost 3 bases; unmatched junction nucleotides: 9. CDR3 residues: CASSDTGGKGYTEAFF. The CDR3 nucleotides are TGTGCCAGCAGTGACACAGGGGGTAAGGGGTACACTGAAGCTTTCTTT.

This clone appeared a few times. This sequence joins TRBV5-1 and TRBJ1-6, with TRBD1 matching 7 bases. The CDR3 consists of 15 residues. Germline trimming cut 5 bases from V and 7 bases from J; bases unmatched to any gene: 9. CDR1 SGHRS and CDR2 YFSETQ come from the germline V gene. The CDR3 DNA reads TGCGCCAGCAGTCCTCGGACAGGCCAAAATTCACCCCTCCACTTT. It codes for CASSPRTGQNSPLHF.

The CDR3 DNA reads TGTGCCAGCAGCGGACAGGGGAGGAACACTGAAGCTTTCTTT. Translated, it gives CASSGQGRNTEAFF. J is TRBJ1-1 and V is TRBV28; TRBD1 agrees at 9 bases. The CDR3 loop spans 14 amino acids. The trim removed 6 bases at V and 1 base at J, leaving 3 bases unmatched. Germline V gene data show CDR1 as MDHEN and CDR2 as SYDVKM.

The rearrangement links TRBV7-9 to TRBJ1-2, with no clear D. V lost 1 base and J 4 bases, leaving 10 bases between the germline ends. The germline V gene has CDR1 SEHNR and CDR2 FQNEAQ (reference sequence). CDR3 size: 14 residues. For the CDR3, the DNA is TGTGCCAGCAGCTTAGGTCAGGTCCCCTATGGCTACACCTTC. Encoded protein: CASSLGQVPYGYTF.

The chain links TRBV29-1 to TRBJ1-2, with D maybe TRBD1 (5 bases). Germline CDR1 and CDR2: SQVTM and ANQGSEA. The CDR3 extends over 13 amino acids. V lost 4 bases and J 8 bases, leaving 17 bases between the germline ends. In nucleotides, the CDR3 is TGCAGCGTTGTGCTTGCGGGGGTTGGGGGCTACACCTTC. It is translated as CSVVLAGVGGYTF.

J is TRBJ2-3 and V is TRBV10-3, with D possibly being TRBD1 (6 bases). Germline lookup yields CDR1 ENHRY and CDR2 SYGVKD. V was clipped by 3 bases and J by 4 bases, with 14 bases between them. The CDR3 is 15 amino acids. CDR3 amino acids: CAISDGQGPPDTQYF. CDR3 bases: TGTGCCATCAGTGACGGGCAGGGGCCCCCAGATACGCAGTATTTT.

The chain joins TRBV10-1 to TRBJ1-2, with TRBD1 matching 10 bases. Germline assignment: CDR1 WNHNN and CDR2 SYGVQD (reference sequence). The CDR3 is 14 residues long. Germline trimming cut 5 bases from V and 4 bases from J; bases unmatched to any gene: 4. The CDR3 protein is CASSTGTGVYGYTF. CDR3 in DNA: TGCGCCAGCAGTACCGGGACAGGGGTCTATGGCTACACCTTC.

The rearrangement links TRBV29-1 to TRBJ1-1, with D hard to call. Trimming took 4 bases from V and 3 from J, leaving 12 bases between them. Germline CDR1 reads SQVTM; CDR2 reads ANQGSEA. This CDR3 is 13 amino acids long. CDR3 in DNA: TGCAGCGTTGCCACCAGGAGGGACACTGAAGCTTTCTTT. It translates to CSVATRRDTEAFF.

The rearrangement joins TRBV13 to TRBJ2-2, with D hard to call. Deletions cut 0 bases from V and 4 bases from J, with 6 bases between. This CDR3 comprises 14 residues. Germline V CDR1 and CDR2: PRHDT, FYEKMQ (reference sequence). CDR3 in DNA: TGTGCCAGCAGCTTAGGGCTAACCACCGGGGAGCTGTTTTTT. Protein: CASSLGLTTGELFF.

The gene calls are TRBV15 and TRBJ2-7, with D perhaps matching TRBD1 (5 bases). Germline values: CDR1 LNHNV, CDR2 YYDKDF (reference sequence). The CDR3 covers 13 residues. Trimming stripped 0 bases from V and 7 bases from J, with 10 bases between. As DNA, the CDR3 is TGTGCCACCAGCAGAGATCCTAGGGGAGAGCAGTACTTC. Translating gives CATSRDPRGEQYF.

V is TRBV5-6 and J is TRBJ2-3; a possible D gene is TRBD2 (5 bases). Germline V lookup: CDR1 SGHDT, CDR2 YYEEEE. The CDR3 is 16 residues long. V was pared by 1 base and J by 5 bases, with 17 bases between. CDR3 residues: CASSLPVSHRGDTQYF. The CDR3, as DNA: TGTGCCAGCAGCTTGCCTGTTAGCCATCGGGGAGATACGCAGTATTTT.

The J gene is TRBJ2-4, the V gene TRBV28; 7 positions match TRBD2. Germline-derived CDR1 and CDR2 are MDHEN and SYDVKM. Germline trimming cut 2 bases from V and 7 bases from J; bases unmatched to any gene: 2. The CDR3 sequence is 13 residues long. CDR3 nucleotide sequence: TGTGCCAGCAGTTTAGTGGGGGGGAACATTCAGTACTTC. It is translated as CASSLVGGNIQYF.

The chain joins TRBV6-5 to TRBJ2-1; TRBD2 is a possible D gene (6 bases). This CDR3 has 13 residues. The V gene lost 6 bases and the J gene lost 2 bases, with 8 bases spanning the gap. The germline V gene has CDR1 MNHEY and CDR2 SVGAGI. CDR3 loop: CASSGGPYNEQFF. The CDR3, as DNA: TGTGCCAGCAGCGGGGGACCCTACAATGAGCAGTTCTTC.

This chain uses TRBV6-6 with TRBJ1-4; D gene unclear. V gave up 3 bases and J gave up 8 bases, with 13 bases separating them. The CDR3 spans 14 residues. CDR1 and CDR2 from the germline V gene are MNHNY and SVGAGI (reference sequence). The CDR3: CASSYGHLKEKLFF. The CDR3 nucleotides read TGTGCCAGCAGTTATGGGCACCTTAAGGAAAAACTGTTTTTT.

This CDR3 is CASSYDSGGSYEQYF. CDR3 coding DNA: TGTGCCAGCAGTTACGACTCAGGGGGTTCCTACGAGCAGTACTTC. The rearrangement uses TRBV6-2 or TRBV6-3 and TRBJ2-7; 7 nucleotides match TRBD1. CDR1 and CDR2 (germline): MNHEY, SVGEGT. With V trimmed by 2 bases and J by 1 base, 5 bases remained unmatched. This CDR3 region has 15 residues.

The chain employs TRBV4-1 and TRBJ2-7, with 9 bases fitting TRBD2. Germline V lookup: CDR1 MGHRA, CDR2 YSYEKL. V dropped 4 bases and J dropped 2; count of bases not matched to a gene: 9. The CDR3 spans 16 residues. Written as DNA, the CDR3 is TGCGCCAGCAGCCTAGGTAGCGGGAGTCCCACCTACGAGCAGTACTTC. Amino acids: CASSLGSGSPTYEQYF.

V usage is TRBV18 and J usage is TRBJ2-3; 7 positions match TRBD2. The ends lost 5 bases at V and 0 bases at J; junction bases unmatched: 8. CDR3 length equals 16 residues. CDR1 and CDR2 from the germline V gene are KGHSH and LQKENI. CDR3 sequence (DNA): TGTGCCAGCTCATCCCCTCTAGCGGCTAGCACAGATACGCAGTATTTT. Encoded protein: CASSSPLAASTDTQYF.

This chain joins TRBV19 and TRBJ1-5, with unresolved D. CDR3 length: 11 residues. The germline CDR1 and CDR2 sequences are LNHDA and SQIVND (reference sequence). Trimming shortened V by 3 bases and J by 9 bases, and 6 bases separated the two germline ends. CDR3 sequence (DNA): TGTGCCAGTAGTATTGGCGGGCCCCAGCATTTT. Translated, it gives CASSIGGPQHF.

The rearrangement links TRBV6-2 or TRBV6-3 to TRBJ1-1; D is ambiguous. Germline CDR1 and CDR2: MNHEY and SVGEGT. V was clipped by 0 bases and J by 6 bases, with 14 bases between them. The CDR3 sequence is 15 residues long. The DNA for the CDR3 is TGTGCCAGCAGTTACTCGGCCAGGTCGTCTGCTGAAGCTTTCTTT. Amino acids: CASSYSARSSAEAFF.

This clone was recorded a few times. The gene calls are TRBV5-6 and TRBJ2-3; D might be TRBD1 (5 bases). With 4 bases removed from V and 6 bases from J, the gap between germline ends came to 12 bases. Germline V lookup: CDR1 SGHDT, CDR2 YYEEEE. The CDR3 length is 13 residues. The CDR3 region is CASSGLNRDTQYF. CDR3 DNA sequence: TGTGCCAGCAGCGGGCTGAACAGGGATACGCAGTATTTT.

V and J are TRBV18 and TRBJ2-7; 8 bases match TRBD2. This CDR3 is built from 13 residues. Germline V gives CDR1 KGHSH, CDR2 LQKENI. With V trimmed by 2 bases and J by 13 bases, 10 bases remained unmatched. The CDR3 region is CASSPDRAGVEYF. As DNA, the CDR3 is TGTGCCAGCTCACCAGATCGAGCGGGAGTAGAATACTTC.

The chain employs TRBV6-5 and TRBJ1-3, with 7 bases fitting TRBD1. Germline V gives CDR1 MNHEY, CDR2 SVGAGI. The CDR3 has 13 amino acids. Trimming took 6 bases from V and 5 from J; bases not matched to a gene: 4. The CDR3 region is CASSPGQRNTIYF. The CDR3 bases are TGTGCCAGCAGCCCGGGACAGCGAAACACCATATATTTT.

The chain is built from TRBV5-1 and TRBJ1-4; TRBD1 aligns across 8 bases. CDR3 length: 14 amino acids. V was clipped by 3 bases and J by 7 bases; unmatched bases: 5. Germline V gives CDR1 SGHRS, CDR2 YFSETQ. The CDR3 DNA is TGCGCCAGCAGCTATGGACAGGGTTCTGAAAAACTGTTTTTT. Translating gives CASSYGQGSEKLFF.